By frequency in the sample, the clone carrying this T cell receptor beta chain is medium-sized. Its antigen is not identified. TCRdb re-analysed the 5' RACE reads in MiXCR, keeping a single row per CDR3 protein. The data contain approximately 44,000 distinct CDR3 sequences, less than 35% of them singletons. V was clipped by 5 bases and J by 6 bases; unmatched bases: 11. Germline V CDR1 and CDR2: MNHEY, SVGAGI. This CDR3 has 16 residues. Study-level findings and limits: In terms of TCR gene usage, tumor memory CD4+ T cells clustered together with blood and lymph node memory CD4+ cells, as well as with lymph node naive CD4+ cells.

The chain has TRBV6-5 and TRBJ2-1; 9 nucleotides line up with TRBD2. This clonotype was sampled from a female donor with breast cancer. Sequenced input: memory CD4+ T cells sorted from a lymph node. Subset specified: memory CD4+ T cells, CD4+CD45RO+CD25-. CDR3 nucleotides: TGTGCCAGCAGTACATTTAGCGGGAGCCACGGCAATGAGCAGTTCTTC. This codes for CASSTFSGSHGNEQFF.